This T cell receptor (beta chain) was found in a study of circulating and synovial CD4+ cells in juvenile arthritis. Whole-study results and caveats: Bulk blood CD4 repertoires were more diverse than these. T cell genome counts differed by at least an order of magnitude between CPL and CD4 samples.

Clones were read by immunoSEQ multiplex PCR, and TCRdb kept only the in-frame ones, dropping some. The sample includes approximately 35,000 clones, about 95% of them seen just once. About this clone: The antigen remains unidentified.

Samples derive from patients with active juvenile idiopathic arthritis. Germline values: CDR1 SGHKS, CDR2 YYEKEE (reference sequence). The V segment lost 0 bases and the J segment 7 bases; nucleotides outside the gene matches: 13. The CDR3 length is 18 residues. Sequenced input: CD4+ T cells from blood. V usage is TRBV5-5 and J usage is TRBJ1-6, with 7 bases fitting TRBD1. This clonotype originated in a human donor with juvenile idiopathic arthritis. The CDR3 bases are TGTGCCAGCAGCTTGGATAGTCGCTTCTCAGGGGGGAATTCACCCCTCCACTTT. The encoded protein is CASSLDSRFSGGNSPLHF.